This TCR beta chain originates from a study of B cell selection in AIRE deficiency. General study points: Roughly 28% of healthy-shared Treg TCRbeta sequences appeared in patient Tconv cells. Shared Treg sequences had shorter CDR3s, biased toward rearrangements with few non-templated insertions.

Comment on this clone: Antigen specificity is unknown.

The germline gives CDR1 MNHNS, CDR2 SASEGT. The CDR3 runs to 14 residues. The germline V and J ends were trimmed by 6 bases and 0 bases, with 9 bases remaining between them. Original methodology: Patients' conventional T cells yielded 110,000 or so distinct TCRbeta sequences; donors' about 1.5x10^5. Method: immunoSEQ multiplex PCR; TCRdb's copy keeps in-frame clones and lacks some. The V and J calls and clone size were taken over from that table, and D and trimming were inferred from the DNA. Of about 23,000 clones in the sample, 95% to 98% were seen once. CD4+CD127+ cells were sorted as the conventional CD4 T cells.

Sequencing used conventional CD4+ T cells sorted from PBMCs. This TCR was recovered from a human donor with AIRE deficiency. The chain is built from TRBV6-1 and TRBJ1-5; D not certain. The CDR3: CASRGHLSNQPQHF. CDR3 coding DNA: TGTGCCAGCAGAGGGCACCTTAGCAATCAGCCCCAGCATTTT.